The 27 T cell receptor beta chains below all came from one sample that was sequenced in a study of Graves' ophthalmopathy and Graves' hyperthyroidism. The study amplified TCR beta CDR3 regions using RNA transcripts. HTBI primers served in a first-round RT-PCR, which a second-round multiplex PCR followed. In TCRdb, the multiplex PCR reads were re-called with MiXCR into one record per CDR3 protein. Among 230,000 or so distinct CDR3 sequences listed, roughly 50% were seen once. Sequenced input: peripheral blood. The receptors were sampled from an adult man with Graves' ophthalmopathy.

Many counts were recorded for this clonotype. The chain recombines TRBV2 with TRBJ1-2, with D maybe TRBD1 (5 bases). The ends were cut back, 6 bases at V and 1 base at J, with 15 bases in the middle. This CDR3 comprises 15 residues. Germline-derived CDR1 and CDR2 are SNHLY and FYNNEI. The CDR3 loop reads CASSNTGLINYGYTF. Written as DNA, the CDR3 is TGTGCCAGCAGCAACACGGGACTGATTAACTATGGCTACACCTTC.

V is TRBV10-3 and J is TRBJ1-2, with D hard to call. The CDR3 is 13 residues long. The germline gives CDR1 ENHRY, CDR2 SYGVKD. Trimming removed 10 bases at V and 0 bases at J, with 12 bases between. The CDR3 loop is CATRTEANYGYTF. The DNA of the CDR3 is TGTGCCACCCGGACTGAAGCTAACTATGGCTACACCTTC.

This clonotype was detected only a few times. The genes are TRBV2 and TRBJ2-2; D is undetermined. The CDR3 spans 11 residues. Germline CDR1 and CDR2: SNHLY and FYNNEI. Trimming took off 6 bases at V and 6 bases at J, with 5 bases between the two ends. CDR3 loop: CASSAAGELFF. DNA of the CDR3: TGTGCCAGCAGCGCTGCCGGGGAGCTGTTTTTT.

The chain carries TRBV9 and TRBJ2-2; TRBD2 agrees at 7 bases. Germline CDR1 is SGDLS and CDR2 is YYNGEE. V gave up 4 bases and J gave up 0 bases; unmatched junction bases: 12. CDR3 length: 18 residues. This CDR3 is CASSHGGIRTANTGELFF. DNA of the CDR3: TGTGCCAGCAGCCACGGGGGGATTAGGACGGCGAACACCGGGGAGCTGTTTTTT. The whole variable domain, filled in from reference TRBV9 and TRBJ2-2, reads DSGVTQTPKHLITATGQRVTLRCSPRSGDLSVYWYQQSLDQGLQFLIQYYNGEERAKGNILERFSAQQFPDLHSELNLSSLELGDSALYFCASSHGGIRTANTGELFFGEGSRLTVL.

V and J are TRBV7-3 and TRBJ2-7; no clear D. The V gene's germline CDR1 is SGHTA and CDR2 FQGTGA. Trimming stripped 5 bases from V and 1 base from J, with 12 bases between. This CDR3 contains 14 residues. Here the CDR3 DNA reads TGTGCCAGCAGCCCTAAGGGCGGATCCTACGAGCAGTACTTC. As protein: CASSPKGGSYEQYF.

This clonotype was recorded many times. V gene TRBV29-1 combines with J gene TRBJ1-1; 7 bases are a match to TRBD1. Germline V lookup: CDR1 SQVTM, CDR2 ANQGSEA. V gave up 5 bases and J gave up 8 bases; unmatched junction bases: 11. This CDR3 has 13 residues. The CDR3: CSVTALGGSEAFF. CDR3 bases: TGCAGCGTTACGGCTTTAGGGGGCTCGGAAGCTTTCTTT.

Many counts were recorded for this clonotype. The V gene is TRBV12-3 or TRBV12-4, the J gene TRBJ1-6; the D gene is possibly TRBD1 (6 bases). The CDR3 length is 13 residues. Trimming took 5 bases from V and 10 from J, leaving 12 bases between them. The CDR3 nucleotides are TGTGCCAGCAGTAGTGCACAGGGATCACCCCTCCACTTT. It codes for CASSSAQGSPLHF.

About this clonotype itself: A read error may account for a junction end that differs from germline. The CDR3 spells CASSIDSSGANVLIF. CDR3 coding DNA: TGTGCCAGTAGTATAGACAGCTCTGGGGCCAACGTCCTGATTTTC. The chain uses TRBV19 and TRBJ2-6; the D gene is possibly TRBD1 (5 bases). The CDR3 has 15 amino acids. Germline CDR1 and CDR2: LNHDA and SQIVND (reference sequence).

In this sample, this clonotype turned up a few times. The gene calls are TRBV5-8 and TRBJ1-2; D may be TRBD1 (5 bases). Germline-derived CDR1 and CDR2 are SGHTS and YDEGEE. The CDR3 contains 14 residues. V lost 5 bases to trimming and J lost 0 bases, with 11 bases between them. The CDR3 loop is CASSWDSANYGYTF. The CDR3 nucleotides read TGTGCCAGCAGTTGGGACTCCGCTAACTATGGCTACACCTTC.

V usage is TRBV10-3 and J usage is TRBJ2-7; possible D gene TRBD1, 6 bases. CDR1 is ENHRY, CDR2 SYGVKD, per germline. V lost 6 bases, J lost 6 bases, and 15 bases lay in between. The CDR3 consists of 13 residues. CDR3 nucleotides: TGTGCCATCAGCTCCCCGGACAGTTCCGAGCAGTACTTC. This translates into CAISSPDSSEQYF.

The J gene is TRBJ1-1, the V gene TRBV5-4; 11 positions match TRBD1. The CDR3 is 17 amino acids. The V segment lost 4 bases and the J segment 4 bases; nucleotides outside the gene matches: 12. Germline CDR1 reads SGHNT; CDR2 reads YYREEE (reference sequence). The CDR3 sequence: CASSPGRTGGQSTEAFF. CDR3 nucleotides: TGTGCCAGCAGCCCCGGGCGGACAGGGGGCCAGAGCACTGAAGCTTTCTTT.

V and J are TRBV28 and TRBJ2-2, with 10 bases lining up with TRBD2. CDR3 size: 15 residues. V was clipped by 6 bases and J by 0 bases; unmatched bases: 1. CDR1 MDHEN and CDR2 SYDVKM come from the germline V gene. The CDR3: CASRLAGANTGELFF. In nucleotides, the CDR3 is TGTGCCAGCAGGCTAGCGGGAGCGAACACCGGGGAGCTGTTTTTT.

The chain joins TRBV10-3 to TRBJ2-5; 8 bases are shared with TRBD2. The CDR3 length is 20 residues. Unmatched junction bases numbered 30, after V lost 10 bases and J lost 5 bases. Per germline, CDR1 ENHRY and CDR2 SYGVKD. The CDR3 DNA is TGTGCCAGCAGCCAAGGACCTCGACTAGCGACCGGTTCGAACTGGGAGACCCAGTACTTC. Translating it yields CASSQGPRLATGSNWETQYF.

The chain combines TRBV20-1 with TRBJ1-2; D perhaps matches TRBD1 (6 bases). The ends were cut back, 0 bases at V and 8 bases at J, with 13 bases in the middle. This CDR3 is built from 13 residues. The V gene's germline CDR1 is DFQATT and CDR2 SNEGSKA (reference sequence). CDR3 sequence (DNA): TGCAGTGCTAGAGACGGGGGGCGTCAAGGCTACACCTTC. Residues: CSARDGGRQGYTF.

This clonotype turned up a few times. This sequence joins TRBV19 and TRBJ1-2; D might be TRBD1 (5 bases). The CDR3 runs 14 residues. V lost 6 bases to trimming and J lost 6 bases, with 17 bases between them. Germline-derived CDR1 and CDR2 are LNHDA and SQIVND (reference sequence). Here the CDR3 reads CASRLPATVNGYTF. CDR3 nucleotides: TGTGCCAGTAGACTTCCCGCGACAGTGAATGGCTACACCTTC.

With respect to this clonotype: Just one base apart from a much larger clone, this may be a read error. The chain couples TRBV29-1 to TRBJ1-1; no clear D. Germline loops: CDR1 SQVTM, CDR2 ANQGSEA. Trimming took 5 bases from V and 3 from J, leaving 13 bases between them. This CDR3 has 13 residues. The CDR3 region is CSVQEAPDTEAFF. CDR3 coding DNA: TGCAGCGTTCAGGAGGCGCCGGACACTGAAGCTTTCTTT.

The J gene is TRBJ1-3, the V gene TRBV6-1; D is uncertain. CDR3 length: 11 amino acids. From germline, CDR1 is MNHNS and CDR2 SASEGT. The germline V and J ends were trimmed by 5 bases and 9 bases, with 8 bases remaining between them. Written as DNA, the CDR3 is TGTGCCAGCAGTTCTCCCGGCACCATATATTTT. Amino acid sequence: CASSSPGTIYF.

The chain links TRBV9 to TRBJ2-7; D uncertain. CDR1 and CDR2 from the germline V gene are SGDLS and YYNGEE. This CDR3 has 15 amino acids. With 0 bases removed from V and 3 bases from J, the gap between germline ends came to 13 bases. The CDR3 spells CASSVDGSGVYEQYF. Here the CDR3 DNA reads TGTGCCAGCAGCGTAGATGGCTCTGGGGTCTACGAGCAGTACTTC.

This clonotype has just a few counts. This rearrangement joins TRBV10-3 to TRBJ1-4; the match to TRBD1 covers 9 bases. Germline CDR1 and CDR2: ENHRY and SYGVKD. The CDR3 runs 14 residues. Trimming cost V 6 bases and J 10 bases; bases outside gene matches: 9. This CDR3 is CAISNRDRVGKLFF. CDR3 coding DNA: TGTGCCATCAGCAACCGGGACAGGGTAGGAAAACTGTTTTTT.

The chain links TRBV2 to TRBJ1-2; D unclear. The germline V gene has CDR1 SNHLY and CDR2 FYNNEI. V lost 3 bases and J 0 bases, leaving 8 bases between the germline ends. This CDR3 has 14 residues. The CDR3 nucleotides read TGTGCCAGCAGTGACAGTCCAACTAACTATGGCTACACCTTC. Protein: CASSDSPTNYGYTF.

The chain recombines TRBV7-9 with TRBJ2-5; D is uncertain. Germline values: CDR1 SEHNR, CDR2 FQNEAQ (reference sequence). The V end lost 8 bases, the J end lost 2 bases, and 6 bases lay between the germline ends. The CDR3 runs to 11 residues. CDR3: CASWSQETQYF. DNA for the CDR3: TGTGCCAGCTGGAGTCAAGAGACCCAGTACTTC.

The CDR3 coding sequence is TGTGCCAGTAGTATATCACAGGGAGGGAGTCAGCCCCAGCATTTT. Translation: CASSISQGGSQPQHF. J is TRBJ1-5 and V is TRBV19, with a tentative D call TRBD1 (6 bases). CDR3 size: 15 residues. The germline V gene has CDR1 LNHDA and CDR2 SQIVND (reference sequence). Deletions cut 2 bases from V and 6 bases from J, with 14 bases between.

The chain combines TRBV6-5 with TRBJ2-5, with D possibly TRBD2 on 6 matching bases. Trimming left V 8 bases short and J 4 bases short, with 17 bases between. CDR3 length: 14 amino acids. Per germline, CDR1 MNHEY and CDR2 SVGAGI. CDR3 residues: CASVAGQGTETQYF. CDR3 bases: TGTGCCAGCGTCGCGGGGCAAGGGACAGAGACCCAGTACTTC.

CDR3 bases: TGTGCCAGCAGTGCACAGAGGAGCAATCAGCCCCAGCATTTT. Its protein is CASSAQRSNQPQHF. The chain joins TRBV6-1 to TRBJ1-5; D is undetermined. V gave up 4 bases and J gave up 1 base, with 8 bases separating them. This CDR3 has 14 amino acids. Germline V CDR1 and CDR2: MNHNS, SASEGT.

This clonotype was seen a few times. The V and J genes are TRBV20-1 and TRBJ2-7, with TRBD2 matching 11 bases. Trimming at V came to 5 bases and at J to 1 base, leaving 4 bases not matched to a gene. This CDR3 is built from 14 residues. Germline values: CDR1 DFQATT, CDR2 SNEGSKA (reference sequence). The CDR3 protein is CSALAGGGSYEQYF. CDR3 DNA: TGCAGTGCTTTAGCGGGAGGGGGTTCCTACGAGCAGTACTTC.

The chain joins TRBV5-1 to TRBJ1-1; D remains ambiguous. The CDR3 has 14 residues. Germline CDR1 reads SGHRS; CDR2 reads YFSETQ. V was shortened by 3 bases and J by 0 bases, with 9 bases between the two germline ends. CDR3 sequence (DNA): TGCGCCAGCAGCTCCAACACAGTGAACACTGAAGCTTTCTTT. It codes for CASSSNTVNTEAFF.

A few counts support this clonotype. The chain is built from TRBV29-1 and TRBJ2-7, with TRBD1 matching over 12 bases. V gave up 6 bases and J gave up 4 bases; unmatched junction bases: 7. The V gene's germline CDR1 is SQVTM and CDR2 ANQGSEA. CDR3 size: 14 residues. Here the CDR3 DNA reads TGCAGCGTCGTCACGGGACAGGGGGCATACGAGCAGTACTTC. Translation gives CSVVTGQGAYEQYF.